This T cell receptor (beta chain) is drawn from a study of blood T cells in healthy people across ages (dated by TCRdb to about 2015). With regard to the full study: In model experiments, template switching captured about one uniquely barcoded TCR beta cDNA molecule for every two T cells. The study measured age-related changes in TCR beta repertoire diversity using deep sequencing normalized with unique cDNA molecular identifiers. Four age groups were formed from the donors: young (average approximately 17 years), middle-aged (around 40), aged (62) and long-lived (more than 75). To avoid experimental bias, donors of different ages were spread randomly across the sequencing lanes. Two additional independent replicas of 1 million unique cDNA reads from the same blood draw were analyzed for two donors (one aged 18 to 30 and one aged 80 or older).

On the study overall, not on this receptor specifically: Estimates of total diversity based on one million sequenced T cells were considered lower bounds and underestimates. The percentage of naive T cells measured by flow cytometry correlated strongly with observed TCR beta diversity. Donor CMV infection status was unknown, potentially confounding age-related changes in expanded clonotypes. As age increased, observed TCR beta diversity per million T cells dropped in a roughly linear way, and a significant reduction was already evident by age 40. The long-lived group showed more naive CD4+ T cells, fewer expanded clones and increased TCR diversity than the aged group, suggesting age selection. Because profiling used bulk unsorted PBMCs, naive and antigen-experienced compartments could not be compared conclusively.

This clonotype was detected ten times or more. Its specific antigen is unknown. No base-level quality is on record; no much larger clone is a single base apart. Germline trimming amounts to 5 bases on V and 6 bases on J, with 9 as the count of junction bases outside the gene matches. Per the germline V gene, SGHTA is the CDR1 and FQGNSA is the CDR2. The CDR3 starts with the cysteine, ends with the phenylalanine, and has 16 residues. CDR3 DNA only is kept here, 48 bases in frame from base 1. Systemically healthy Caucasian individuals from Russia, 39 in total and aged about 6 to 95 years, were included as donors. Each donor gave approximately 10 milliliters of peripheral blood, collected into EDTA-treated Vacutainer tubes. Ficoll-Paque density-gradient centrifugation was used to isolate PBMCs, with at least 7 million per sample. Total RNA, at least 6 micrograms per sample, was extracted from PBMCs with Trizol reagent. For every donor, an aliquot of PBMCs went through flow cytometry to measure the percentages of naive CD45RAhigh/CD27high T cells.

The library relied on 5' RACE. Reads for this sample came from an Illumina HiSeq 2500. A second PCR of roughly 6 to 11 cycles was run with a J-beta primer mix and a sample-barcoded 5' primer. A template-switch 5' adaptor carrying 12 random nucleotides introduced a unique molecular identifier onto each TCR beta cDNA molecule. At least 3 million CDR3-containing paired-end reads were obtained from each sample. The Mint cDNA synthesis kit, primed by a TRBC-specific oligonucleotide, was used to synthesize first-strand cDNA from all RNA. After uracil-DNA glycosylase treatment, a first 18-cycle PCR used universal primers M1SS and BC2_uni_R on all cDNA. In the paper's pipeline: For normalization, 1 million high-quality reads, each with a distinct molecular identifier, were randomly selected from each sample. Reads sharing molecular identifiers were discarded rather than binned into consensus sequences. CDR3 identification, clonotype clustering and error correction used MiTCR with a Q25 quality threshold and the strictest error-elimination algorithm. Lower-bound total TCR beta diversity was estimated with a nonparametric unseen species model using Euler transformation. TCRdb trimmed the raw reads at Q25, called clones with MiXCR and kept productive beta chains. Rows with a matching CDR3 protein are joined into one entry that keeps the most common DNA and genes. TCRdb's processing, not the authors', yielded these V and J calls. The sample yields around 670,000 distinct CDR3 sequences; about 28% were counted once. In total, the top ten clones hold about 15% of the sample.

The sequence links TRBV7-2 to TRBJ2-1, and TRBD1 aligns with 11 junction nucleotides. The receptor was isolated from a woman of 80 years or more in good health. The sample consisted of blood. The DNA is as follows: TGTGCCAGCAGCAAAATTGGGACAGGGGGGCTCAATGAGCAGTTCTTC. Protein translation: CASSKIGTGGLNEQFF.